This T cell receptor beta chain appears in the sequencing data of a study of brain T cells in children with intractable seizures. For this clone: The antigen is not known.

Profiled with immunoSEQ multiplex PCR; TCRdb holds only in-frame clones, not every one. The repertoire holds just under 65,000 clones, around 96% seen once, with roughly 0.4% in the top ten. Study findings and constraints: Pre-surgery blood may have been undersampled, hiding some clones.

The sequence was collected from a boy under two years old with focal cortical dysplasia and intractable seizures. The sample here was peripheral blood, taken at surgery.

The DNA of the CDR3 is TGCGCCAGCAGTGTTTTTAGCAATCAGCCCCAGCATTTT. This translates into CASSVFSNQPQHF. The chain carries TRBV10-2 and TRBJ1-5, with unresolved D. Trimming shortened V by 4 bases and J by 0 bases, and 4 bases separated the two germline ends. The germline V gene has CDR1 WSHSY and CDR2 SAAADI. CDR3 length: 13 residues.